The clone carrying this T cell receptor (beta chain) was detected only a few times. This entry comes from a study of preoperative IRX-2 immunotherapy in early breast cancer. Repertoires were generated with immunoSEQ multiplex PCR, while TCRdb's copy carries only in-frame clones and drops some. The sample holds 25,000 to 30,000 clones, about 68% seen once. Treatment specified: preoperative locoregional IRX-2 cytokine immunotherapy. Patients received preoperative, locoregional IRX-2 cytokine immunotherapy in a phase Ib study. The source is a human donor with breast cancer. The material sequenced was lymph node tissue, taken after IRX-2 immunotherapy.

This CDR3 reads CASTSREWSSYEQYF. The CDR3 region has the DNA TGTGCCAGCACCTCCCGCGAATGGAGCTCCTACGAGCAGTACTTC. The genes are TRBV28 and TRBJ2-7; no reliable D call. Between the trimmed V and J ends, which lost 7 bases and 0 bases, there was a span of 16 bases. The germline V gene encodes CDR1 MDHEN and CDR2 SYDVKM. This CDR3 region has 15 residues.